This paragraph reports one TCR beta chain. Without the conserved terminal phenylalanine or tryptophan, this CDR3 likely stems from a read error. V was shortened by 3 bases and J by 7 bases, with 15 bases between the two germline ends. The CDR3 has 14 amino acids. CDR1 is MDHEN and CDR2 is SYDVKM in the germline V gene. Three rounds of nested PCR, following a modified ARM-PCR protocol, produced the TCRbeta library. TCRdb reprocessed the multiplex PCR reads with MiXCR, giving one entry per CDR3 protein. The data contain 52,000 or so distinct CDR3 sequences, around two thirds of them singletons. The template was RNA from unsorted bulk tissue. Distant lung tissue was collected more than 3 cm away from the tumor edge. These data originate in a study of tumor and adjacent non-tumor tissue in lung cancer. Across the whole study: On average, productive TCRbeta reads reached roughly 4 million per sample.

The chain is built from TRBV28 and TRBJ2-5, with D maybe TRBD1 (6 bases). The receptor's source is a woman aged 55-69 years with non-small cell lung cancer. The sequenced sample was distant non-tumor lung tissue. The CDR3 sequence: CASSLTRGLVTQYV. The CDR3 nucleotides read TGTGCCAGCAGTTTGACCAGGGGTTTGGTGACCCAGTACGTC.